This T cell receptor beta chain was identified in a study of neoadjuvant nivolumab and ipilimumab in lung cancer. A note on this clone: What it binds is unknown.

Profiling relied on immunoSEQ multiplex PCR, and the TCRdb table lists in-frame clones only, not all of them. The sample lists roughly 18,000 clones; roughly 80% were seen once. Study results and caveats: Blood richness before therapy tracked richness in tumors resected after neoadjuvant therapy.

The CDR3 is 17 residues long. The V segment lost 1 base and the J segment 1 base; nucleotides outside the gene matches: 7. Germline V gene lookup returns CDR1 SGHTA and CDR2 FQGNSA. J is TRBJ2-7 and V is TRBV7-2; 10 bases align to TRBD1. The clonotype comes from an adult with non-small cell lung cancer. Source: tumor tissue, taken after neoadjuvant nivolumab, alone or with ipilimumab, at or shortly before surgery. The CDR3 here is CASSLVGQGQGSYEQYF. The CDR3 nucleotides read TGTGCCAGCAGCTTAGTAGGTCAGGGACAGGGGTCCTACGAGCAGTACTTC.